This T cell receptor beta chain came from a study of shared clonotypes between healthy human individuals. Between the trimmed V and J ends, which lost 2 bases and 6 bases, there was a span of 11 bases. This CDR3 has 13 amino acids. The germline V gene has CDR1 GTSNPN and CDR2 SVGIG (reference sequence). Assay used: immunoSEQ multiplex PCR; TCRdb lists only in-frame clones, some missing. The table records about 1.1 million clones, approximately 80% of them present only once. Sequenced material: memory CD4+ T cells from PBMCs. Subset defined: CD45RA-negative fraction. The clonotype comes from a man aged 18 to 29 in good health. Some clones in this sample may be carry-over from other donors' samples. The chain uses TRBV30 and TRBJ2-1, with D possibly being TRBD2 (5 bases). The CDR3 reads CAWSLSAGNEQFF. CDR3 bases: TGTGCCTGGAGTTTGTCCGCGGGCAATGAGCAGTTCTTC.